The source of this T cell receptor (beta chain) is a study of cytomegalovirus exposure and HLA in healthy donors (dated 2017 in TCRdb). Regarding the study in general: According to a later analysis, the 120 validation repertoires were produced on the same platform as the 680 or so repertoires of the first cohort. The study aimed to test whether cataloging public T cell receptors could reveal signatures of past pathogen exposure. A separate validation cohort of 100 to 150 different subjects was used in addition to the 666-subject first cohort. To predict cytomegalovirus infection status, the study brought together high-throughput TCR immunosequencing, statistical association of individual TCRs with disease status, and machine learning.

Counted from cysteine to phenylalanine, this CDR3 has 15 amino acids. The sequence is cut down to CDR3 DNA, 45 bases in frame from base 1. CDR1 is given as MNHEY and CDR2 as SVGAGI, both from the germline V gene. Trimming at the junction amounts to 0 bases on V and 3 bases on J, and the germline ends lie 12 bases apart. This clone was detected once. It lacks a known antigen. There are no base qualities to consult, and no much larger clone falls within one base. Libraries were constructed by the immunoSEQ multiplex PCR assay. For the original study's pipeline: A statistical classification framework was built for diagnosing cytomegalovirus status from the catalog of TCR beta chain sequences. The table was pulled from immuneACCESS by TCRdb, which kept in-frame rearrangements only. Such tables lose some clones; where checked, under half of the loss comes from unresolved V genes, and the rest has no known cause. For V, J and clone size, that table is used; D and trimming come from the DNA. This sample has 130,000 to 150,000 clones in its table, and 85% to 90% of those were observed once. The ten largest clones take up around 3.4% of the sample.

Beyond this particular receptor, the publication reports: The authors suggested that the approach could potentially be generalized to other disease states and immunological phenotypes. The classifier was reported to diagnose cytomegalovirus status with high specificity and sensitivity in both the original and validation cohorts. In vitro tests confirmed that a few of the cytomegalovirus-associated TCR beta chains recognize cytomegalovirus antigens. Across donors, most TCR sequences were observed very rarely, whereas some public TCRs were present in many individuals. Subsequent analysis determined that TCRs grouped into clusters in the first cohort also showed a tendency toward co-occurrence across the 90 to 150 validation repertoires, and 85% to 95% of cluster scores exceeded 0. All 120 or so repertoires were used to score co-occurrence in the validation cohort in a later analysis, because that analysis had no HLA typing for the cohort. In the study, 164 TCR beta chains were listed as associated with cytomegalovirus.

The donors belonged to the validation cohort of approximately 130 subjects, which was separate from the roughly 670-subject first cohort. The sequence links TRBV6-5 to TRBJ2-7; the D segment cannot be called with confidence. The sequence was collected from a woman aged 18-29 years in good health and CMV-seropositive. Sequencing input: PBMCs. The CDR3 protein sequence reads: CASSYSKVSGYEQYF. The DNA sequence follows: TGTGCCAGCAGTTACTCGAAAGTGTCCGGCTACGAGCAGTACTTC.